This paragraph reports one T cell receptor beta chain. Its antigen is not yet known. There are no base qualities to consult, and no much larger clone falls within one base. The data stem from a study of shared clonotypes between healthy human individuals (TCRdb year 2020). For context, the study as a whole: The cohort comprised a couple of women and a few men aged 18 to 49 years. For each donor, CD4 naive and CD4 memory were each given three plates, CD8 naive was given two plates, and CD8 memory was given one plate. Blood TCR repertoires of five healthy adults were deeply sequenced to estimate repertoire size and the extent of clonotype sharing between individuals. To increase sequencing depth and limit assay-specific biases, TCR repertoire library preparation and sequencing were carried out by different laboratories using diverse techniques. Each donor's leukapheresis produced roughly between about 0.9 and 9.5 billion PBMCs.

CD8 naive samples were obtained by positive selection for CCR7 among CD45RO-negative cells, yielding a CD45RA+CCR7+ population from which TemRA cells were excluded. The donors were healthy, HIV-negative adults who had no recently reported acute infections or vaccinations. Every donor was a Caucasian adult living in Nashville, Tennessee, USA. After blood collection by leukapheresis, PBMCs were isolated using Ficoll-Histopaque density gradient centrifugation and then cryopreserved in the vapor phase of liquid nitrogen. Analytical flow cytometry was used to check the purity and quantity of each magnetically sorted T cell population. Genomic DNA was isolated from every sorted fraction and measured by UV absorbance on a Nanodrop 2000c. Using the deep immunoSEQ assay, multiplex PCR amplified TCR CDR3 regions from genomic DNA. For each cell subset, the extracted genomic DNA was distributed evenly across all wells of several immunoSEQ 96-well plates, and each plate served as one replicate. Each replicate PCR for sorted subsets received approximately 200 ng genomic DNA, equal to around 32,000 T cell genomes. Purified libraries were measured with a Qubit 3.0 fluorometer, size-checked on a Bioanalyzer 2100, and measured again with the KAPA Library Quantification kit. A separate single-read 150-cycle Illumina NextSeq 550 flow cell was used to sequence each immunoSEQ 96-well plate. The authors' pipeline ran thus. Because the immunoSEQ output included only junctional sequences and no quality scores, the filtering could not be the same as the filtering used for full-length reads. To assign V/J genes and CDR3, sequences were annotated against IMGT germline references using PyIR, a Python wrapper for IgBLAST v1.9. Any read was removed if the V/J assignment was weak (E-value above 1e-6), the CDR3 was missing, or the read contained stop codons, out-of-frame junctions, or ambiguous translated residues. A V3J clonotype was defined by an identical inferred V gene, J gene, and CDR3 amino acid sequence. Percentage overlap between repertoires was computed as shared unique clonotypes divided by the size of the smaller repertoire. Repertoire richness was assessed with RTK rarefaction, the Chao1 estimator, and Recon v2.1 estimates of unobserved clonotypes. OLGA was used to compute generation probabilities for all TCRbeta clonotypes that the gDNA method yielded from a few donors. The table was pulled from immuneACCESS by TCRdb, which kept in-frame rearrangements only. Such tables lose some clones; where checked, under half of the loss comes from unresolved V genes, and the rest has no known cause. That table gives V, J and clone size, and the DNA gave D and trimming. The sample table contains some 2.1 million clones; only one count was recorded for approximately 94% of them. 0.85% to 1.2% of the sample belongs to the ten largest clones.

From its cysteine to its phenylalanine, the CDR3 spans 14 amino acids. The retained sequence is limited to the CDR3, 42 bases, with the frame set at the first base. The germline V gene (reference sequence) gives CDR1 as MNHEY and CDR2 as SMNVEV. The trim is 2 bases for V and 7 bases for J, with a gap of 14 bases between the germline ends. Overall study results and their limits: Compared with non-shared clonotypes, the clonotypes found in all four sorted-subset donors had higher generation probabilities. Because the study included a small number of donors, the genetic and exposure-history diversity represented was limited. Sampling was limited to blood, and TCR repertoires in tissue likely differ from TCR repertoires in blood. Larger estimated clonotype richness was generally found for naive subsets than for memory subsets. Rarefaction of sorted-subset datasets indicated incomplete sequencing despite the large sequencing depth. Sharing across several donors was observed for around 5% of naive CD4, over 3% of naive CD8, about 2.5% of memory CD4, and about 0.4% of memory CD8 clonotypes. Pairwise subsampling led to the expectation that sequencing depth would affect the degree of clonotype sharing among donors.

The sample comprised naive CD8+ T cells sorted from blood. The cell subset or site label, as the study defines it: CD45RA+CCR7+. The chain couples TRBV27 to TRBJ1-1; TRBD1 could be the D gene, as 5 bases match. This receptor was obtained from a man aged 18 to 29 in good health. Read as DNA, the sequence is TGTGCCAGCAGTTTAGAGGGGCAGTACGGTGAAGCTTTCTTT. This codes for CASSLEGQYGEAFF.